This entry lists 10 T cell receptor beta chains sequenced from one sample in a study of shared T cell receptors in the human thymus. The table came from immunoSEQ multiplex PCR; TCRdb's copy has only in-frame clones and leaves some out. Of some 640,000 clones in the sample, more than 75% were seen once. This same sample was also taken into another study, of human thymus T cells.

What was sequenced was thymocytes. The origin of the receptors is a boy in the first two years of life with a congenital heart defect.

CDR3 protein: CASCTRDRTIYEQYF. The CDR3 DNA sequence: TGTGCCAGCTGCACCCGGGACAGGACGATCTACGAGCAGTACTTC. V usage is TRBV28 and J usage is TRBJ2-7; 8 bases fit TRBD1. Germline-derived CDR1 and CDR2 are MDHEN and SYDVKM. The V and J ends lost 8 bases and 3 bases, in that order; junction bases with no gene match: 12. There are 15 residues in the CDR3.

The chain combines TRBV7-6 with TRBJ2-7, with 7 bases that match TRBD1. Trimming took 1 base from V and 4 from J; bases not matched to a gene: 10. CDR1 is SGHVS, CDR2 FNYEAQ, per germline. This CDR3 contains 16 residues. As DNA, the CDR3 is TGTGCCAGCAGCTTAGGTACAGGGGATCTCGGTTACGAGCAGTACTTC. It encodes CASSLGTGDLGYEQYF.

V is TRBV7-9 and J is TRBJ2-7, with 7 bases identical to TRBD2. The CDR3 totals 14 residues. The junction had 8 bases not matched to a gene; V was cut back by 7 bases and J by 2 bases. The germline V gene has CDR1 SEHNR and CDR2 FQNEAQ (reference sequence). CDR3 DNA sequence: TGTGCCAGCACCAACCCCGGGGGGACCTACGAGCAGTACTTC. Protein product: CASTNPGGTYEQYF. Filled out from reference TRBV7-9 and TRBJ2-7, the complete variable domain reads DTGVSQNPRHKITKRGQNVTFRCDPISEHNRLYWYRQTLGQGPEFLTYFQNEAQLEKSRLLSDRFSAERPKGSFSTLEIQRTEQGDSAMYLCASTNPGGTYEQYFGPGTRLTVT.

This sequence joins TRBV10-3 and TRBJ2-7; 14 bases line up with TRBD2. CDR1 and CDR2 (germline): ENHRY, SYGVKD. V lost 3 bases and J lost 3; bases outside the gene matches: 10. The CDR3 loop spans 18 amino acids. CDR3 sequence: CAISDPTGTSGSLYEQYF. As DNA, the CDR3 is TGTGCCATCAGTGATCCGACCGGGACTAGCGGGAGTCTCTACGAGCAGTACTTC.

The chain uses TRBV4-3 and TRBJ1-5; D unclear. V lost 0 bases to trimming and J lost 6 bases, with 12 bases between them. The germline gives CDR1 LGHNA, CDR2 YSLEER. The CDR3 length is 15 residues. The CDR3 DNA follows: TGCGCCAGCAGCCAAGAATTCAGGTTGGGTCAGCCCCAGCATTTT. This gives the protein CASSQEFRLGQPQHF.

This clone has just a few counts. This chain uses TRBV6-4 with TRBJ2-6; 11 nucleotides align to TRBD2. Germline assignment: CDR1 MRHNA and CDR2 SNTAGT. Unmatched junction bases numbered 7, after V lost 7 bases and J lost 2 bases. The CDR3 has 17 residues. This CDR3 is CASTKTSGEAGANVLTF. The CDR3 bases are TGTGCCAGCACCAAGACTAGCGGGGAGGCTGGGGCCAACGTCCTGACTTTC.

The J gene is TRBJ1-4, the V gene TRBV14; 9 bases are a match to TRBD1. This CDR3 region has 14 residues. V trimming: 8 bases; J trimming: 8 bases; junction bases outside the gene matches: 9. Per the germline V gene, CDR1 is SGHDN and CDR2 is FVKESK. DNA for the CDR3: TGTGCCAGCGCCCCGGGACAGGGTTTAGAAAAACTGTTTTTT. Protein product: CASAPGQGLEKLFF.

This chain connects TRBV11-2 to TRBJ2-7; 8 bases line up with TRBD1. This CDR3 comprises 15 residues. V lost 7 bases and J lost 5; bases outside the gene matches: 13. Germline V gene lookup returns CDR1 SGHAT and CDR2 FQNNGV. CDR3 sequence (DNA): TGTGCCAGCAAAATCCGCGGACAGGGAGGCGACGAGCAGTACTTC. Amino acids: CASKIRGQGGDEQYF.

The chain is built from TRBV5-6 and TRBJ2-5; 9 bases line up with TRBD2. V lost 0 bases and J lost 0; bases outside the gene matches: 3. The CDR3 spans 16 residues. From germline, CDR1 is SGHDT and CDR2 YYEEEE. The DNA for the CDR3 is TGTGCCAGCAGCTTGGTCCTAGCGGGGTACCAAGAGACCCAGTACTTC. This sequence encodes CASSLVLAGYQETQYF.

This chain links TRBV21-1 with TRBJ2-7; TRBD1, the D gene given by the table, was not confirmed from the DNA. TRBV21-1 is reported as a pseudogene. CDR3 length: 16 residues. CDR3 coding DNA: TGTGCCAGCAGCAAACCAATAGACAGGGAAATCCACGAGCAGTACTTC. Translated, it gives CASSKPIDREIHEQYF.